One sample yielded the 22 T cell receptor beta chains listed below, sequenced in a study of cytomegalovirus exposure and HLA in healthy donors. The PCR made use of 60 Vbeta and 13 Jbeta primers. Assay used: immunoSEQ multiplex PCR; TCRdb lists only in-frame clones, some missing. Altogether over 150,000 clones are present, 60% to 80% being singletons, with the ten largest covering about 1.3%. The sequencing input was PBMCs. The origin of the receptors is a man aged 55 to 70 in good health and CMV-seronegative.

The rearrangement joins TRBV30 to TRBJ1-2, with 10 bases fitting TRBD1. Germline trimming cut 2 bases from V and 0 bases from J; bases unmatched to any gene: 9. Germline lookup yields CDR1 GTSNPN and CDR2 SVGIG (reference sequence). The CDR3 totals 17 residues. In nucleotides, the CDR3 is TGTGCCTGGAGTTTCCTCGCCGGGACAGGGGCTAACTATGGCTACACCTTC. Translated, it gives CAWSFLAGTGANYGYTF.

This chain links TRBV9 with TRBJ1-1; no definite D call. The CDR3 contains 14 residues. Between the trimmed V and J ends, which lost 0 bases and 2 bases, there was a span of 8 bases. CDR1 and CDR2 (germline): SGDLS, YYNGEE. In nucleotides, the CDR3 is TGTGCCAGCAGCGTAGTGACGGGAAACACTGAAGCTTTCTTT. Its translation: CASSVVTGNTEAFF.

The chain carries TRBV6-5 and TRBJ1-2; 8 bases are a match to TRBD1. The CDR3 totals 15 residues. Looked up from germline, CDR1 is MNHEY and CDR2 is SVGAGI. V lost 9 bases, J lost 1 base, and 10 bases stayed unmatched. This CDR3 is CASTSDRGFNYGYTF. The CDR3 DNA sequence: TGTGCCAGTACGTCAGACAGGGGTTTTAACTATGGCTACACCTTC.

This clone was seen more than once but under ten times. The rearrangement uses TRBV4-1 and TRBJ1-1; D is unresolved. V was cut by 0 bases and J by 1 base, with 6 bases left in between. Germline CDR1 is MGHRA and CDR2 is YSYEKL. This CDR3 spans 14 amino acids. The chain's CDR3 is CASSQEGGNTEAFF. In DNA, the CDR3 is TGCGCCAGCAGCCAAGAAGGCGGGAACACTGAAGCTTTCTTT.

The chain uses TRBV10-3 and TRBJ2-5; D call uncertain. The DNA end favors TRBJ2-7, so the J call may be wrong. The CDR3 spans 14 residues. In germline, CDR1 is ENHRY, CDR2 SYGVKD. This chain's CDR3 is CAISETLNSYEQYF. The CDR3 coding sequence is TGTGCCATCAGTGAGACCTTGAACTCCTACGAGCAGTACTTC.

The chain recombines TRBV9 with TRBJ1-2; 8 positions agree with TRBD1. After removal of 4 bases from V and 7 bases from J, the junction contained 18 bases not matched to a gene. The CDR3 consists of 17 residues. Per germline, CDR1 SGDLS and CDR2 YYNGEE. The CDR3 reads CASSRAFFGQGPGGYTF. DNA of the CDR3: TGTGCCAGCAGCAGAGCTTTTTTCGGACAGGGACCGGGTGGCTACACCTTC.

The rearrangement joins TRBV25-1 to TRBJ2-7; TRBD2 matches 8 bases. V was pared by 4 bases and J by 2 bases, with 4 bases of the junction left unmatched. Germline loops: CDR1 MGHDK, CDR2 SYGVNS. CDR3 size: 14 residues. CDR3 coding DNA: TGTGCCAGCAGTGTCCCGGGGGGGACCTACGAGCAGTACTTC. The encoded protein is CASSVPGGTYEQYF.

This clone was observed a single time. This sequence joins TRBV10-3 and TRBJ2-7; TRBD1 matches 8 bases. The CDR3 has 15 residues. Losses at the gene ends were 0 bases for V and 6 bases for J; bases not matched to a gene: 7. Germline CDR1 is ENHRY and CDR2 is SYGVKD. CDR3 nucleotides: TGTGCCATCAGTGAGTCTATCGGACAGGGTGGCGAGCAGTACTTC. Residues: CAISESIGQGGEQYF.

As DNA, the CDR3 is TGCGCCAGCAGCCAAGTGGACAGAAACATTCAGTACTTC. Translated, it gives CASSQVDRNIQYF. V gene TRBV4-3 combines with J gene TRBJ2-4, with D possibly being TRBD1 (6 bases). CDR3 size: 13 residues. Germline V CDR1 and CDR2: LGHNA, YSLEER. Trimming removed 1 base at V and 6 bases at J, with 7 bases between.

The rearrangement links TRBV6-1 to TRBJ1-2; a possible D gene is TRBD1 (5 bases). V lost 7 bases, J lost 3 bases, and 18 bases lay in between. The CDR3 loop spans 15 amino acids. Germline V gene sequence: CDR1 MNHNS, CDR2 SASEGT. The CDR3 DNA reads TGTGCCAGCACCCGGGGGGGATCTGAGGACTATGGCTACACCTTC. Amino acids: CASTRGGSEDYGYTF.

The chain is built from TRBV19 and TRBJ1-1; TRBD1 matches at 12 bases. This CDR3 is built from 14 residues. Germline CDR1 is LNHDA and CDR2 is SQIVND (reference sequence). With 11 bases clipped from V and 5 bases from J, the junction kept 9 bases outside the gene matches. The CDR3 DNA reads TGTGCCTGTTGGGACAGGGGGCGCGGAACTGAAGCTTTCTTT. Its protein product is CACWDRGRGTEAFF.

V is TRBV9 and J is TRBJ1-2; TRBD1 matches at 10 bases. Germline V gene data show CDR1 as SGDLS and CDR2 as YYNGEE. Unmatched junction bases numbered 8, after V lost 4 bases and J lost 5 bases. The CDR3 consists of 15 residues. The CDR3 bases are TGTGCCAGCAGCCCCCAGACAGGGGGCGCTTATGGCTACACCTTC. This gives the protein CASSPQTGGAYGYTF.

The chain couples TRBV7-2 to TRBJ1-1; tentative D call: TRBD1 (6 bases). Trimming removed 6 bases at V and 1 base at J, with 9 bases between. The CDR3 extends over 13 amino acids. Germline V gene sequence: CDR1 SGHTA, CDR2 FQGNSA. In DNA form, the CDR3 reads TGTGCCAGCAGACAGGACAGGAACACTGAAGCTTTCTTT. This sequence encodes CASRQDRNTEAFF.

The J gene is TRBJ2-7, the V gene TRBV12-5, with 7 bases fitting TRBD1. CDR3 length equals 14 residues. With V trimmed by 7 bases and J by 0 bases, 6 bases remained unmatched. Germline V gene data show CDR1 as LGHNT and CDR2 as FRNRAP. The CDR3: CASARDSFSYEQYF. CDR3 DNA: TGTGCTAGTGCCAGGGACAGCTTCTCCTACGAGCAGTACTTC.

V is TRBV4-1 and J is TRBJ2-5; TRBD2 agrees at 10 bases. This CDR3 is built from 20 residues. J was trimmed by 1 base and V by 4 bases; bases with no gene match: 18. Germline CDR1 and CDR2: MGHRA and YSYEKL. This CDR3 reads CASSLGLGGLAGVTQETQYF. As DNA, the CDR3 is TGCGCCAGCAGCCTCGGTCTGGGGGGGCTAGCGGGGGTAACCCAAGAGACCCAGTACTTC.

The chain's CDR3 is CASSPNRGGQSDTQYF. CDR3 DNA sequence: TGTGCCAGCAGCCCCAATCGGGGGGGTCAATCAGATACGCAGTATTTT. This sequence joins TRBV5-6 and TRBJ2-3; 8 nucleotides align to TRBD2. Losses at the gene ends were 4 bases for V and 4 bases for J; bases not matched to a gene: 11. The CDR3 runs 16 residues. CDR1 and CDR2 (germline): SGHDT, YYEEEE.

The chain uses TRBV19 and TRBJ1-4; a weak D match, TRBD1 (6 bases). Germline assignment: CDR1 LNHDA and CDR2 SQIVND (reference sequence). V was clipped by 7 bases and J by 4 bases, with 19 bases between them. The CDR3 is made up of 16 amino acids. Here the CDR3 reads CASKKRGGRVNEKLFF. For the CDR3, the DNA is TGTGCCAGTAAGAAGAGGGGGGGACGGGTTAATGAAAAACTGTTTTTT.

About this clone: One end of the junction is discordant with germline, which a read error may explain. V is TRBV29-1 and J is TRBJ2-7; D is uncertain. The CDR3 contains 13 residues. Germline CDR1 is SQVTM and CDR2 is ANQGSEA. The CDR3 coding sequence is TGCAGCGTTCAAGAGTCAGGCAACTACGAGCAGTACTTC. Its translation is CSVQESGNYEQYF.

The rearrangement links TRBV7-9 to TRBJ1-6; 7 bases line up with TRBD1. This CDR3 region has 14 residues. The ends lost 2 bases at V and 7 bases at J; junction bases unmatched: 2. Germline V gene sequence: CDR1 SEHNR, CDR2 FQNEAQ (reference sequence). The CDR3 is CASSLRQGNSPLHF. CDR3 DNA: TGTGCCAGCAGCTTAAGACAGGGAAATTCACCCCTCCACTTT.

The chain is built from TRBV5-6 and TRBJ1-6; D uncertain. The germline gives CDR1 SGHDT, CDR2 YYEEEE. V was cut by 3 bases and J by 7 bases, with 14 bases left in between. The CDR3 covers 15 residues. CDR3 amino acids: CASSSDPEGNSPLHF. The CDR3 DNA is TGTGCCAGCAGCTCAGACCCGGAGGGCAATTCACCCCTCCACTTT.

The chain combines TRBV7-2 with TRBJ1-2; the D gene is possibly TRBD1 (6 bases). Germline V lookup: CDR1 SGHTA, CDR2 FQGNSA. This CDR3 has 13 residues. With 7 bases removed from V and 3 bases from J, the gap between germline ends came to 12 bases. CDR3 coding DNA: TGTGCCAGCACCCACAGGGATCACTATGGCTACACCTTC. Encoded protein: CASTHRDHYGYTF.

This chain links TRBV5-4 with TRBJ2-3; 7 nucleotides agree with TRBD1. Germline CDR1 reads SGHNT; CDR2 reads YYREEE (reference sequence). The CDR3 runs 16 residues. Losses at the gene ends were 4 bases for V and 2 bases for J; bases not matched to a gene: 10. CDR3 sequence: CASSPGQNLVTDTQYF. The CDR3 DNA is TGTGCCAGCAGCCCGGGACAGAACCTAGTCACAGATACGCAGTATTTT.